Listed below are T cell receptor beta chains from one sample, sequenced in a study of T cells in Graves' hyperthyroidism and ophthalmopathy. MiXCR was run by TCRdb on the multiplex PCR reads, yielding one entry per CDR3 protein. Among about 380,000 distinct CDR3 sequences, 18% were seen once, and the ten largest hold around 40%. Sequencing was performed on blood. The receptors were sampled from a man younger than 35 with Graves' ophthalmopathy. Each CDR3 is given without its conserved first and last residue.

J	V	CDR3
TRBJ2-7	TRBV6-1	ASSDRGQQGSLEQY
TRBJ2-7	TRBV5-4	ASSLVGQGVKEQY
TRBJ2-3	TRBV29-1	SVGKKAASTDTQY
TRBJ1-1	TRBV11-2	ASSSDRGNTEAF
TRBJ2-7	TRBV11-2	ASSRDRNSYEQY
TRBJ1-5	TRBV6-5	ASSYEPNGPAQH
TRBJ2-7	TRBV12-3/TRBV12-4	ASSTGIEQY
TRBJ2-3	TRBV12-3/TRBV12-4	ASSLDVGGSTDTQY
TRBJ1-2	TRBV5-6	ASSLGWNYGYT
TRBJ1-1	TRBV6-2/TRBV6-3	ASSYGPRGTEAF
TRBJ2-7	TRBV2	ASNGQGDREQY
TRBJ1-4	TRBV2	ASSESGGANEKLF
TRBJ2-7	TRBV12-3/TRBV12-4	ASTRDGYSYEQY
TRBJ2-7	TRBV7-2	ASSLAPGLDEQY
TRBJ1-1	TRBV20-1	SADWGRGQEAF
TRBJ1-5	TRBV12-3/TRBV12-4	ASSFRRDQPQH
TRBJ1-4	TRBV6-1	ATASDRGNEKLF
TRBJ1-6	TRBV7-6	ASSLGGTENNSPLH